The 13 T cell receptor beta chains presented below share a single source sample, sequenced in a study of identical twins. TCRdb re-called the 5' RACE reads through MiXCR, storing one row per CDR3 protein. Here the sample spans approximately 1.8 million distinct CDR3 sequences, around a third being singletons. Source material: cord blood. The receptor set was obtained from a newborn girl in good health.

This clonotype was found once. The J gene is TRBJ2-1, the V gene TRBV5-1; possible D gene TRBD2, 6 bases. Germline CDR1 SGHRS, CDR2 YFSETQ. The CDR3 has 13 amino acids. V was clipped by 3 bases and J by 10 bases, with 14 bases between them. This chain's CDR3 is CASSSDLLAEQFF. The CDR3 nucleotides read TGCGCCAGCAGCTCCGACCTGCTAGCGGAGCAGTTCTTC.

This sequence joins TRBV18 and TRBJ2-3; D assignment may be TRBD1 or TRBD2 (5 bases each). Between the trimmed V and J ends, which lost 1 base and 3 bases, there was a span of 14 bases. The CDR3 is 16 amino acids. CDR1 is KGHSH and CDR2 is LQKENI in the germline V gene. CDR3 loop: CASSPRSLGVTDTQYF. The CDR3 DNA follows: TGTGCCAGCTCACCACGGAGCCTGGGGGTGACAGATACGCAGTATTTT.

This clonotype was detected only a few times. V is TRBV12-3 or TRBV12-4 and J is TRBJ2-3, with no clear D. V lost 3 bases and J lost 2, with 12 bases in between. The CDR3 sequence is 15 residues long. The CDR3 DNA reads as TGTGCCAGCAGTTTGGTCCGGTCCCCCACAGATACGCAGTATTTT. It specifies CASSLVRSPTDTQYF.

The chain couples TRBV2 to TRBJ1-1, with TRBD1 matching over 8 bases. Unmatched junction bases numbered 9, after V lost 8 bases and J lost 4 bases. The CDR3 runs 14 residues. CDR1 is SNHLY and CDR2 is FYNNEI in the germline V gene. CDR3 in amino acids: CASGKDRGGTEAFF. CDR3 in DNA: TGTGCCAGCGGGAAAGACAGGGGCGGCACTGAAGCTTTCTTT.

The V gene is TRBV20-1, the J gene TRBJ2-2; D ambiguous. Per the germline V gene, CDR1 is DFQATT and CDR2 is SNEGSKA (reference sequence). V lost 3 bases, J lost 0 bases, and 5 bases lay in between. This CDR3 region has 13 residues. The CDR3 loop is CSASHANTGELFF. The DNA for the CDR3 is TGCAGTGCTAGTCACGCGAACACCGGGGAGCTGTTTTTT.

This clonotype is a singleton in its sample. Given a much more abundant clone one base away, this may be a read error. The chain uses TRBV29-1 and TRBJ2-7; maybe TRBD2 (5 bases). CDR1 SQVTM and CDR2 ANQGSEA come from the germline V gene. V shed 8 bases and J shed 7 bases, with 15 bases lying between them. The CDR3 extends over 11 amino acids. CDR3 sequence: CSPGVGNEQYF. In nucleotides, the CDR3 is TGCAGCCCCGGGGTAGGGAATGAGCAGTACTTC.

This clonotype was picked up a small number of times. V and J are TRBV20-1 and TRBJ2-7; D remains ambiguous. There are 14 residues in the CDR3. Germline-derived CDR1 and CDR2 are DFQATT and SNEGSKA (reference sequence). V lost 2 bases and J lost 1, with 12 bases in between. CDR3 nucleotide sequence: TGCAGTGCTAGAAGGTCGGCTTTATCCTACGAGCAGTACTTC. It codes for CSARRSALSYEQYF.

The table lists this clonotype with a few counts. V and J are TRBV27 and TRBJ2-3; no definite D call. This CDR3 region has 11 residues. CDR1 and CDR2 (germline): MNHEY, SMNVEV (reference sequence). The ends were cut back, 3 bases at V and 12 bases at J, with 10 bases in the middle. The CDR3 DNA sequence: TGTGCCAGCAGTTTTTCGAAGCAACAGTATTTT. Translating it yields CASSFSKQQYF.

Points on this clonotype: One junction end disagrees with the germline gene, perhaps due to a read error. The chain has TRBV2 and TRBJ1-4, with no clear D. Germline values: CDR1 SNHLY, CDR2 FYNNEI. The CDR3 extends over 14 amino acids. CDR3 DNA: TGTGCCAGCGATAACGGGATCCATAATGAAGAACTGTTTTTT. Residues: CASDNGIHNEELFF.

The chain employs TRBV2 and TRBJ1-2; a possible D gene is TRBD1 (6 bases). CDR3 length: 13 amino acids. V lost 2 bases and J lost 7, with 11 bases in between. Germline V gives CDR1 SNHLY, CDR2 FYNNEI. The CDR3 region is CASSEQGPIGYTF. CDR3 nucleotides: TGTGCCAGCAGTGAACAGGGGCCGATTGGCTACACCTTC.

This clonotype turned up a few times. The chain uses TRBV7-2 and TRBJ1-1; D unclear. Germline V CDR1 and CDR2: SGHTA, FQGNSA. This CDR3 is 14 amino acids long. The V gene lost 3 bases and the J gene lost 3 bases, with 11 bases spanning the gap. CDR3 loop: CASSFRGRDTEAFF. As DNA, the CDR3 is TGTGCCAGCAGCTTTCGAGGACGGGACACTGAAGCTTTCTTT.

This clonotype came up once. The CDR3 coding sequence is TGCGGTGTACCAGATACGCAGTATTTT. Encoded protein: CGVPDTQYF. The chain combines TRBV20-1 with TRBJ2-3; D remains unclear. Looked up from germline, CDR1 is DFQATT and CDR2 is SNEGSKA (reference sequence). The CDR3 has 9 amino acids.

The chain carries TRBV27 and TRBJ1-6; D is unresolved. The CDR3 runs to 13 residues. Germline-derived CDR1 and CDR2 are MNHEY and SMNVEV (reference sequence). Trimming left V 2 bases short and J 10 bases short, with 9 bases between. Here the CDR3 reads CASSLRRWSPLHF. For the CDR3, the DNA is TGTGCCAGCAGTTTAAGGCGATGGTCACCCCTCCACTTT.